Each of the 32 T cell receptor beta chains below was sequenced from the same sample in a study of blood T cell repertoires in COVID-19. Produced via immunoSEQ multiplex PCR; TCRdb's table is partial and in-frame only. The sample includes some 670,000 clones, 75% to 90% of them seen just once. The sample comprised peripheral blood. The receptors derive from a woman aged 18-35 years with acute or convalescent COVID-19.

CDR3 protein: CAWSKGRGRDEQFF. The CDR3 bases are TGTGCCTGGTCCAAGGGGCGAGGACGGGATGAGCAGTTCTTC. The rearrangement joins TRBV30 to TRBJ2-1; possibly TRBD1 for D (5 bases). The CDR3 covers 14 residues. The V gene's germline CDR1 is GTSNPN and CDR2 SVGIG (reference sequence). With 5 bases removed from V and 8 bases from J, the gap between germline ends came to 19 bases.

The rearrangement links TRBV6-5 to TRBJ1-3, with D possibly TRBD1 on 6 matching bases. CDR1 and CDR2 (germline): MNHEY, SVGAGI. This CDR3 comprises 15 residues. Trimming took 6 bases from V and 0 from J, leaving 12 bases between them. CDR3 in DNA: TGTGCCAGCAGGACCCAGGGGCTCTCTGGAAACACCATATATTTT. This gives the protein CASRTQGLSGNTIYF.

The chain joins TRBV27 to TRBJ2-7, with D tentatively TRBD2 (5 bases). Germline loops: CDR1 MNHEY, CDR2 SMNVEV (reference sequence). The CDR3 is 14 amino acids. V was clipped by 2 bases and J by 0 bases, with 8 bases between them. The CDR3 DNA is TGTGCCAGCAGTTTACGGGGTTACTCCTACGAGCAGTACTTC. Protein sequence: CASSLRGYSYEQYF.

The chain joins TRBV11-2 to TRBJ1-2; possibly TRBD1 for D (5 bases). The CDR3 is made up of 17 amino acids. With 0 bases removed from V and 4 bases from J, the gap between germline ends came to 18 bases. The germline gives CDR1 SGHAT, CDR2 FQNNGV. CDR3 sequence (DNA): TGTGCCAGCAGCTTAGAGGGGGGAGCGCCCCACCTCTATGGCTACACCTTC. It specifies CASSLEGGAPHLYGYTF.

The gene calls are TRBV6-5 and TRBJ2-3; 14 positions agree with TRBD2. Germline V CDR1 and CDR2: MNHEY, SVGAGI. Unmatched junction bases numbered 2, after V lost 8 bases and J lost 4 bases. This CDR3 is 14 amino acids long. The DNA of the CDR3 is TGTGCCAGCGGACTAGCGGGGGGATCAGATACGCAGTATTTT. This gives the protein CASGLAGGSDTQYF.

The chain links TRBV10-3 to TRBJ1-2; 8 bases are a match to TRBD1. The CDR3 is 15 amino acids. Trimming at V came to 2 bases and at J to 7 bases, leaving 9 bases not matched to a gene. Germline V gene lookup returns CDR1 ENHRY and CDR2 SYGVKD. CDR3 residues: CAISERGQVAIGYTF. In DNA form, the CDR3 reads TGTGCCATCAGTGAGAGGGGACAGGTAGCTATTGGCTACACCTTC.

J is TRBJ1-1 and V is TRBV30, with unresolved D. Germline V lookup: CDR1 GTSNPN, CDR2 SVGIG (reference sequence). The V end was cut by 3 bases, the J end by 0 bases, with 11 bases between. The CDR3 is 14 amino acids. CDR3 protein: CAWRRTSLNTEAFF. The CDR3 DNA is TGTGCCTGGAGGCGGACTTCTCTGAACACTGAAGCTTTCTTT.

This clone was counted once. The rearrangement joins TRBV7-8 to TRBJ2-7; tentative D call: TRBD1 (5 bases). The V gene's germline CDR1 is SGHVS and CDR2 FQNEAQ. Trimming cost V 1 base and J 2 bases, with 9 bases left between them. The CDR3 has 14 residues. CDR3 nucleotide sequence: TGTGCCAGCAGCTTAGAAGCCAGGGCCTACGAGCAGTACTTC. The encoded protein is CASSLEARAYEQYF.

This sequence joins TRBV29-1 and TRBJ2-7; 10 nucleotides match TRBD1. The ends lost 4 bases at V and 5 bases at J; junction bases unmatched: 14. CDR1 and CDR2 (germline): SQVTM, ANQGSEA. CDR3 length: 16 amino acids. The CDR3 is CSVVVVLGTGVDEQYF. The CDR3 DNA is TGCAGCGTTGTCGTAGTTCTGGGGACAGGGGTTGACGAGCAGTACTTC.

This CDR3 reads CASSLGGPLGNEQYF. The CDR3 DNA follows: TGTGCCAGCAGTTTGGGGGGACCCCTCGGCAACGAGCAGTACTTC. The rearrangement joins TRBV27 to TRBJ2-7, with D perhaps matching TRBD2 (6 bases). Germline CDR1 and CDR2: MNHEY and SMNVEV (reference sequence). V lost 3 bases, J lost 5 bases, and 17 bases lay in between. The CDR3 contains 15 residues.

This sequence joins TRBV27 and TRBJ2-3; 12 bases agree with TRBD2. The CDR3 totals 17 residues. Germline V lookup: CDR1 MNHEY, CDR2 SMNVEV (reference sequence). Unmatched junction bases numbered 7, after V lost 2 bases and J lost 4 bases. Here the CDR3 reads CASSLVGLAGGPDTQYF. The CDR3 DNA reads as TGTGCCAGCAGTTTAGTCGGGCTAGCGGGGGGGCCAGATACGCAGTATTTT.

In this sample, this clone turned up once. The chain has TRBV10-1 and TRBJ2-7, with 7 bases identical to TRBD1. Germline CDR1 WNHNN, CDR2 SYGVQD (reference sequence). This CDR3 has 19 amino acids. The V gene end was trimmed by 2 bases and the J gene end by 0 bases; junction bases not matched to a gene: 16. In DNA, the CDR3 is TGCGCCAGCAGTGAGCGAGGGGGCAATTGGGTATTGGCCTCCTACGAGCAGTACTTC. Protein product: CASSERGGNWVLASYEQYF.

The V call is TRBV7-2, the J call TRBJ2-7; D is ambiguous. Germline lookup yields CDR1 SGHTA and CDR2 FQGNSA. V lost 3 bases and J lost 4, with 10 bases in between. This CDR3 region has 13 residues. CDR3 bases: TGTGCCAGCAGCTTTGAACACGTTTACGAGCAGTACTTC. Translating gives CASSFEHVYEQYF.

This rearrangement joins TRBV11-3 to TRBJ2-7; 9 positions agree with TRBD2. The CDR3 totals 14 residues. Germline lookup yields CDR1 SGHNT and CDR2 YENEEA. J lost 9 bases, V lost 5 bases, and 11 bases had no gene match. CDR3 loop: CASSRSGGPGGQYF. The CDR3 DNA reads TGTGCCAGCAGCCGAAGCGGGGGGCCAGGGGGGCAGTACTTC.

The chain employs TRBV3-1 (or the pseudogene TRBV3-2) and TRBJ1-2, with a weak D call TRBD1 (6 bases). Per germline, CDR1 LGHDT and CDR2 YNNKEL (reference sequence). CDR3 length: 13 residues. Trimming removed 1 base at V and 5 bases at J, with 8 bases between. The CDR3 nucleotides read TGTGCCAGCAGCCAAGCCGGGACATATGGCTACACCTTC. Translation: CASSQAGTYGYTF.

The CDR3 spells CASSPVGQGDYGYTF. CDR3 nucleotide sequence: TGTGCCAGCAGCCCCGTAGGACAGGGGGACTATGGCTACACCTTC. The chain is built from TRBV7-8 and TRBJ1-2; 10 bases match TRBD1. The V segment lost 5 bases and the J segment 3 bases; nucleotides outside the gene matches: 6. Germline CDR1 and CDR2: SGHVS and FQNEAQ. The CDR3 runs 15 residues.

V and J are TRBV27 and TRBJ1-4; TRBD1 is a possible D gene (5 bases). V was shortened by 3 bases and J by 8 bases, with 16 bases between the two germline ends. Germline CDR1 reads MNHEY; CDR2 reads SMNVEV (reference sequence). The CDR3 contains 15 residues. Here the CDR3 DNA reads TGTGCCAGCAGTTTGATGGGGCGTGCTTCGGAAAAACTGTTTTTT. It yields the protein CASSLMGRASEKLFF.

The V call is TRBV30, the J call TRBJ1-3, with 7 bases lining up with TRBD1. The trim removed 7 bases at V and 9 bases at J, leaving 15 bases unmatched. This CDR3 has 14 amino acids. The germline CDR1 and CDR2 sequences are GTSNPN and SVGIG (reference sequence). In nucleotides, the CDR3 is TGTGCCTTAGGACCGGGACAGTTAGTATCCACCATATATTTT. Translation gives CALGPGQLVSTIYF.

The CDR3 loop reads CASSIDLSLFGITDGRETQYF. In DNA form, the CDR3 reads TGTGCCAGTAGTATAGATCTATCCCTATTCGGGATTACAGACGGTCGGGAGACCCAGTACTTC. The chain recombines TRBV19 with TRBJ2-5; maybe TRBD2 (5 bases). CDR3 length: 21 amino acids. V gave up 0 bases and J gave up 5 bases, with 31 bases separating them. Per the germline V gene, CDR1 is LNHDA and CDR2 is SQIVND (reference sequence).

V usage is TRBV3-1 (or the pseudogene TRBV3-2) and J usage is TRBJ2-4; 11 bases match TRBD1. This CDR3 region has 19 residues. Germline CDR1 LGHDT, CDR2 YNNKEL (reference sequence). V shed 4 bases, J shed 0 bases, and the junction held 11 bases outside the gene matches. CDR3 DNA: TGTGCCAGCAGCCTAGGGGACAGGGGGTCCCGTCTAGCCAAAAACATTCAGTACTTC. It is translated as CASSLGDRGSRLAKNIQYF.

The chain has TRBV3-1 (or the pseudogene TRBV3-2) and TRBJ2-7, with 8 bases aligning to TRBD2. V trimming: 1 base; J trimming: 6 bases; junction bases outside the gene matches: 8. Germline V gives CDR1 LGHDT, CDR2 YNNKEL (reference sequence). The CDR3 covers 15 residues. CDR3 DNA: TGTGCCAGCAGCCAAGTGAGCGGGGGCCTCGGCGAGCAGTACTTC. It codes for CASSQVSGGLGEQYF.

CDR3 region: CASSQALTRRGSDFYGYTF. The CDR3 nucleotides read TGCGCCAGCAGCCAAGCCCTTACTCGACGGGGATCCGATTTCTATGGCTACACCTTC. The chain is built from TRBV4-3 and TRBJ1-2, with unresolved D. The germline gives CDR1 LGHNA, CDR2 YSLEER. The length of the CDR3 is 19 residues. V was cut by 1 base and J by 4 bases, with 25 bases left in between.

The chain is built from TRBV19 and TRBJ1-6; TRBD1 might be the D (6 bases). Between the trimmed V and J ends, which lost 3 bases and 7 bases, there was a span of 13 bases. This CDR3 is 15 amino acids long. CDR1 and CDR2 (germline): LNHDA, SQIVND (reference sequence). The CDR3 region has the DNA TGTGCCAGTAGTATTCGTTGGACAGAAAATTCACCCCTCCACTTT. As protein: CASSIRWTENSPLHF. The entire variable domain, with the rest obtained from reference TRBV19 and TRBJ1-6, is as follows: DGGITQSPKYLFRKEGQNVTLSCEQNLNHDAMYWYRQDPGQGLRLIYYSQIVNDFQKGDIAEGYSVSREKKESFPLTVTSAQKNPTAFYLCASSIRWTENSPLHFGNGTRLTVT.

This chain links TRBV2 with TRBJ2-7; D is perhaps TRBD1 (6 bases). With 2 bases removed from V and 2 bases from J, the gap between germline ends came to 16 bases. The germline V gene has CDR1 SNHLY and CDR2 FYNNEI. CDR3 length: 16 amino acids. Written as DNA, the CDR3 is TGTGCCAGCAGTGAACTTGGTAGGGGGTATACCTACGAGCAGTACTTC. Translation: CASSELGRGYTYEQYF. Based on the CDR3 plus reference TRBV2 and TRBJ2-7, the full variable domain is EPEVTQTPSHQVTQMGQEVILRCVPISNHLYFYWYRQILGQKVEFLVSFYNNEISEKSEIFDDQFSVERPDGSNFTLKIRSTKLEDSAMYFCASSELGRGYTYEQYFGPGTRLTVT.

As concerns this clone: This sample includes further DNA sequences coding for the same CDR3. The rearrangement joins TRBV6-5 to TRBJ1-5, with D uncertain. The ends were cut back, 0 bases at V and 4 bases at J, with 10 bases in the middle. The CDR3 extends over 15 amino acids. Germline CDR1 and CDR2: MNHEY and SVGAGI. CDR3 sequence (DNA): TGTGCCAGCAGTTACTCCGCGGGCGGGAATCAGCCCCAGCATTTT. Encoded protein: CASSYSAGGNQPQHF.

The V call is TRBV19, the J call TRBJ2-7, with TRBD1 matching 9 bases. The V gene end was trimmed by 3 bases and the J gene end by 7 bases; junction bases not matched to a gene: 16. Germline V CDR1 and CDR2: LNHDA, SQIVND (reference sequence). CDR3 length equals 17 residues. CDR3 amino acids: CASSMVHPGQGVYEQYF. For the CDR3, the DNA is TGTGCCAGTAGTATGGTCCATCCGGGACAGGGAGTCTATGAGCAGTACTTC.

The chain is built from TRBV19 and TRBJ2-1; D call uncertain. CDR3 length equals 17 residues. V was pared by 5 bases and J by 5 bases, with 22 bases between. From germline, CDR1 is LNHDA and CDR2 SQIVND (reference sequence). This CDR3 is CASSPRQLSLVDNEQFF. CDR3 DNA sequence: TGTGCCAGTAGTCCTCGTCAACTGTCCTTGGTTGACAATGAGCAGTTCTTC.

This chain connects TRBV6-5 to TRBJ1-6; TRBD1 aligns across 10 bases. V shed 5 bases, J shed 9 bases, and the junction held 7 bases outside the gene matches. This CDR3 is 15 amino acids long. Germline CDR1 and CDR2: MNHEY and SVGAGI. The CDR3 region is CASSTRGQGGSPLHF. CDR3 coding DNA: TGTGCCAGCAGTACCCGCGGACAGGGGGGTTCACCCCTCCACTTT.

This sequence joins TRBV5-8 and TRBJ1-2, with TRBD1 as a possible D gene (6 bases). The V end was cut by 0 bases, the J end by 3 bases, with 12 bases between. The CDR3 spans 15 residues. Germline-derived CDR1 and CDR2 are SGHTS and YDEGEE. CDR3 residues: CASSLGHRAHYGYTF. The CDR3 region has the DNA TGTGCCAGCAGCTTGGGACACAGGGCACACTATGGCTACACCTTC.

This clone was found once. It may be a read error: a sequence one base away is much more abundant. The chain is built from TRBV6-5 and TRBJ1-1, with 8 bases that match TRBD1. Germline CDR1 reads MNHEY; CDR2 reads SVGAGI. Unmatched junction bases numbered 3, after V lost 6 bases and J lost 3 bases. The length of the CDR3 is 13 residues. The CDR3 DNA sequence: TGTGCCAGCAGGGACAGGGAGGACACTGAAGCTTTCTTT. Translating it yields CASRDREDTEAFF.

This clone was seen a few times. The V gene is TRBV3-1 (or the pseudogene TRBV3-2), the J gene TRBJ2-7, with D perhaps matching TRBD2 (7 bases). Trimming cost V 2 bases and J 3 bases, with 14 bases left between them. Germline CDR1 reads LGHDT; CDR2 reads YNNKEL (reference sequence). The length of the CDR3 is 15 residues. For the CDR3, the DNA is TGTGCCAGCAGCCAAATCGGCGGGGGCCACTACGAGCAGTACTTC. This encodes CASSQIGGGHYEQYF.

The chain has TRBV4-2 and TRBJ1-2; TRBD1 matches 10 bases. The germline V gene has CDR1 LGHNA and CDR2 YNFKEQ. Trimming cost V 0 bases and J 8 bases; bases outside gene matches: 9. The CDR3 sequence is 16 residues long. In DNA form, the CDR3 reads TGTGCCAGCAGCCAAGAGCCACCGGGACAGGGGTTGGGCTACACCTTC. Protein sequence: CASSQEPPGQGLGYTF.